Described below is a single T cell receptor (beta chain) sequence and its context. The specificity of this receptor is unknown. Base qualities are missing; no much larger clone stands one base away. In the germline V gene (reference sequence), CDR1 corresponds to LGHDT and CDR2 to YNNKEL. V sheds 4 bases and J sheds 0 bases, leaving 12 bases between their ends. The CDR3 goes from the cysteine to the phenylalanine over 15 residues. Kept here is only the CDR3 DNA, which spans 45 bases and is read in frame from base 1. This record comes from a study of blood T cell repertoires in COVID-19 (dated by TCRdb to the early 2020s). The study in broad terms: Samples from collaborators originated in the United States, Italy and Spain and spanned both the acute and convalescent phases of COVID-19. The prospective study material was composed of cDNA or gDNA derived from T cells, B-cell-depleted T cells, or PBMCs. Subjects who had been exposed to COVID-19, were actively infected with it, or had recovered from it provided the deeply sampled blood TCRbeta repertoires that made up the dataset. The repertoires were released in a freely available public database intended as a resource for research on the immune response to SARS-CoV-2. Samples were obtained from the ongoing ImmuneRACE study (first 160 participants) and from about 1,300 subjects provided by 6 global collaborators. Sample metadata almost always included a de-identified subject ID, COVID-19 status, age in years and sex. Where HLA class I and class II types were available, the types were taken from metadata supplied by the sample provider, not from assay-based typing. Results and caveats for the whole study, not just this receptor: The amount of clinical and demographic metadata varied by source and participant and was provided uncurated.

TCRbeta CDR3 regions were amplified from genomic DNA by means of the immunoSEQ Assay, a bias-controlled multiplex PCR. The authors' pipeline ran thus. The number of nucleated cells in each sample was estimated from the amplification of reference gene primers within the assay. To quantify the absolute abundance of each unique TCRbeta CDR3 rearrangement, sequence reads were collapsed and filtered. Productive Simpson clonality was computed per sample as the square root of Simpson's diversity index over productive rearrangements. TCRdb retrieved this table from immuneACCESS and kept in-frame rearrangements only. Not all clones are present; in checked studies, unresolved V genes account for under half, and no reason is known for the remainder. The V and J calls and clone size come from that table; D and trimming were worked out from the DNA. The sample data list 75,000 to 95,000 clones, and roughly 88% of these were observed just once. The ten most abundant clones make up 2.9% of the sample.

Whole blood was collected in K2EDTA tubes by collaborating institutions according to the institutions' own protocols. For TCRbeta analysis, collaborator samples were shipped as frozen whole blood, as isolated PBMCs, or as DNA extracted from either sample type. Sequences were obtained from peripheral blood. The sequence was collected from an elderly woman with acute or convalescent COVID-19. The sequence joins TRBV3-1 (or the pseudogene TRBV3-2) to TRBJ1-1; no D gene call is confident. Here the CDR3 is given as CASSRGGRMNTEAFF. The sequence in DNA is TGTGCCAGCAGCCGGGGAGGGAGGATGAACACTGAAGCTTTCTTT.